This TCR beta chain was documented in a study of healthy donors' naive CD4 and CD8 T cells. Whole-study context: Donors, half of them female, were 20-25, 40-50 or 60-70 years old.

Study-wide results and limits: Most V and J genes were reportedly biased between naive CD4+ and CD8+ cells.

Of note for this clonotype: Its antigen remains unidentified.

The V segment lost 0 bases and the J segment 5 bases; nucleotides outside the gene matches: 3. This CDR3 spans 14 amino acids. Germline-derived CDR1 and CDR2 are MNHEY and SVGAGI. A linear amplification protocol produced the TCR libraries from roughly 0.5 ug of total RNA. MiXCR, applied by TCRdb to the reads, yields one record per CDR3 protein. The sample includes about 180,000 distinct CDR3 sequences, about 70% seen only once; the top ten take 2% to 2.5%. Sequenced: naive CD4+ and CD8+ T cells sorted from blood, pooled from several donors. The chain joins TRBV6-5 to TRBJ1-1; TRBD1 matches at 7 bases. The TCR originated in a pool of human donors in good health; the sample pools cells from several healthy donors. The CDR3 loop is CASSYSRGRTEAFF. DNA for the CDR3: TGTGCCAGCAGTTACTCGAGGGGGCGAACTGAAGCTTTCTTT.